This is a list of T cell receptor beta chains from one sample in a study of cytomegalovirus exposure and HLA in healthy donors. Measured with immunoSEQ multiplex PCR; TCRdb has only the in-frame clones, and not every one. The sample includes 120,000 or so clones, around four fifths of them seen just once. The specimen sequenced was PBMCs. Receptors originate from a middle-aged woman in good health and CMV-seropositive. CDR3s include the opening cysteine and the closing phenylalanine or tryptophan. D genes are given only for firm matches. A row's size may be missing; if present it is once, few, many or a size class.

TRBV2	NA	TRBJ2-1	TRBD2	TGTGCCAGCAGCTACTCTAGCGGGAACCGTGGTGAGCAGTTCTTC	CASSYSSGNRGEQFF
TRBV18	NA	TRBJ1-1	NA	TGTGCCAGCTCACCATGGGGCCAGGGACTAAACACTGAAGCTTTCTTT	CASSPWGQGLNTEAFF
TRBV1	NA	TRBJ1-3	NA	TGCACCAGCAGCCATAGGTACAGGCGCTCTGGAAACACCATATATTTT	CTSSHRYRRSGNTIYF
TRBV27	NA	TRBJ1-1	NA	TGTGCCAGCAGTGAAGGGGGTGCAAGGGGGGAAGCTTTCTTT	CASSEGGARGEAFF
TRBV6-5	NA	TRBJ2-1	NA	TGTGCCAGCAGTTACTACGGGAGCTCCTACAATGAGCAGTTCTTC	CASSYYGSSYNEQFF
TRBV7-2	NA	TRBJ2-3	TRBD2	TGTGCCAGCAGCTTAGTGCCCGCGGGAGGCACAGATACGCAGTATTTT	CASSLVPAGGTDTQYF
TRBV11-3	NA	TRBJ2-3	NA	TGTGCCAGCAGCTTAGCCCCCTCCCCGAGGAATACGCAGTATTTT	CASSLAPSPRNTQYF
TRBV28	NA	TRBJ1-3	NA	TGTGCCAGCAGTTTAAACAGCGGCGCTGGAAACACCATATATTTT	CASSLNSGAGNTIYF
TRBV7-9	NA	TRBJ2-7	TRBD2	TGTTCCAGCAGCTTAGTTGCGGGAGGGCTCGAGCAGTACTTC	CSSSLVAGGLEQYF
TRBV11-2	few	TRBJ2-1	NA	TGTGCCAGCAGCACCTACGGCAGAGGCGCCTACAATGAGCAGTTCTTC	CASSTYGRGAYNEQFF
TRBV29-1	NA	TRBJ2-3	TRBD1	TGCAGCGTTTCCGGGACAGAACACACAGATACGCAGTATTTT	CSVSGTEHTDTQYF
TRBV9	NA	TRBJ2-3	TRBD2	TGTGCCAGCAGCGTCTTTTCAGCGGGAGGCGGGAATACGCAGTATTTT	CASSVFSAGGGNTQYF
TRBV29-1	NA	TRBJ1-1	NA	TGCAGCTTCACGAGGGACACAGGTCCTCGGGCTTTCTTT	CSFTRDTGPRAFF
TRBV4-3	NA	TRBJ2-3	NA	TGCGCCAGCAGCCAAGATCCGGCTAGTCGAGATACGCAGTATTTT	CASSQDPASRDTQYF
TRBV9	NA	TRBJ2-3	TRBD1	TGTGCCAGCAGCACCTGGACAGGGTCAGATACGCAGTATTTT	CASSTWTGSDTQYF
TRBV18	NA	TRBJ1-3	NA	TGTGCCAGCTCACTCACAGGCCTCTCTGGAAACACCATATATTTT	CASSLTGLSGNTIYF
TRBV29-1	NA	TRBJ2-3	NA	TGCAGCGTCCAGGTGGTTCAGGTCAACTCCGCAGATACGCAGTATTTT	CSVQVVQVNSADTQYF
TRBV6-5	NA	TRBJ2-2	TRBD2	TGTGCCAGCAGTTACGAGAGGGCGGGGGGGACCGGGGAGCTGTTTTTT	CASSYERAGGTGELFF
TRBV5-1	NA	TRBJ2-7	TRBD2	TGCGCCAGCAGCCCCGGGGGGGCGGTGAGCTCCTACGAGCAGTACTTC	CASSPGGAVSSYEQYF
TRBV11-2	NA	TRBJ1-2	NA	TGTGCCAGCAGCTTAAACAGGGTAAAATCCAGCTACACCTTC	CASSLNRVKSSYTF
TRBV27	once	TRBJ2-3	NA	TGTGCCACCCGACTAGGTTTCGAAGATACGCAGTATTTT	CATRLGFEDTQYF
TRBV19	NA	TRBJ2-3	TRBD2	TGTGCCAGTAAACAGCTAGCGGGCACAGATACGCAGTATTTT	CASKQLAGTDTQYF
TRBV30	NA	TRBJ2-2	NA	TGTGCCTGGAGGTCCGAGGGCAGGGAGCTGTTTTTT	CAWRSEGRELFF
TRBV19	NA	TRBJ2-7	NA	TGTGCCAGTAGTATTGGCAGGGCCTACGAGCAGTACTTC	CASSIGRAYEQYF
TRBV6-1	NA	TRBJ2-7	TRBD2	TGTGCCAGCAGTGGCCCTCGGGGGGGGAACTCCTACGAGCAGTACTTC	CASSGPRGGNSYEQYF
TRBV7-8	NA	TRBJ1-3	NA	TGTGCCAGCAGCCCGCGGACAGGAAACACCATATATTTT	CASSPRTGNTIYF
TRBV9	NA	TRBJ2-2	NA	TGTGCCAGCAGCCCAGTCTTGGTTAGCGGATTTAACACCGGGGAGCTGTTTTTT	CASSPVLVSGFNTGELFF
TRBV10-2	NA	TRBJ1-2	NA	TGCGCCAGCAACATAGGGGGAGGGGTTTATGGCTACACCTTC	CASNIGGGVYGYTF
TRBV5-1	few	TRBJ2-7	TRBD1	TGCGCCAGCAGCTTGGAAGGACAGGTCTACGAGCAGTACTTC	CASSLEGQVYEQYF
TRBV11-2	NA	TRBJ2-7	TRBD2	TGTGCCAGCAGCTTAGAAGGAATTCCAGCGGGAGGGCCGTACTTC	CASSLEGIPAGGPYF
TRBV28	NA	TRBJ2-7	TRBD2	TGTGCCAGCAGTCCTTTATGGGCTAGCGGGAGGGATTACGAGCAGTACTTC	CASSPLWASGRDYEQYF
TRBV9	NA	TRBJ2-1	NA	TGTGCCAGCAGCGTAGCGTCTTACAATGAGCAGTTCTTC	CASSVASYNEQFF